These 9 T cell receptor beta chains came from one sample sequenced in a study of identical twins. TCRdb ran MiXCR on the 5' RACE reads and lists one entry per CDR3 protein. Of 1.5 million or so distinct CDR3 sequences in the sample, roughly 35% were seen once. Input material: cord blood. Source of these receptors: a newborn girl in good health.

A word on this clonotype: The germline gene is not matched at one end of the junction; a read error may be the cause. The J gene is TRBJ1-6, the V gene TRBV28, with a tentative D call TRBD1 (6 bases). Looked up from germline, CDR1 is MDHEN and CDR2 is SYDVKM. The CDR3 length is 13 residues. Written as DNA, the CDR3 is TGTGCCGGCAGTTTACAGGGTGATTCACCCCTCCACTTT. Residues: CAGSLQGDSPLHF.

Details on this clonotype: Sequence at one end of the junction differs from germline and may be a read error. This chain links TRBV29-1 with TRBJ2-3, with a tentative D call TRBD1 (5 bases). In germline, CDR1 is SQVTM, CDR2 ANQGSEA. This CDR3 is built from 12 residues. Here the CDR3 reads CSVEPVTDTRYF. CDR3 in DNA: TGCAGCGTTGAACCGGTGACAGATACGCGGTATTTT.

In this sample, this clonotype turned up a few times. V usage is TRBV20-1 and J usage is TRBJ2-7, with D perhaps TRBD2 (5 bases). CDR1 DFQATT and CDR2 SNEGSKA come from the germline V gene (reference sequence). V lost 1 base and J lost 0, with 10 bases in between. This CDR3 contains 14 residues. The CDR3 sequence is CSARARRSSYEQYF. The CDR3 nucleotides are TGCAGTGCTAGAGCTAGGAGGAGCTCCTACGAGCAGTACTTC.

This clonotype was observed a few times. This chain uses TRBV25-1 with TRBJ2-1; 9 nucleotides match TRBD2. The CDR3 contains 17 residues. The germline V gene encodes CDR1 MGHDK and CDR2 SYGVNS. With 4 bases clipped from V and 0 bases from J, the junction kept 7 bases outside the gene matches. The CDR3 spells CASSGSPTSGSYNEQFF. As DNA, the CDR3 is TGTGCCAGCAGTGGATCCCCGACTAGCGGCTCCTACAATGAGCAGTTCTTC. The variable domain in full, with the rest retrieved from reference TRBV25-1 and TRBJ2-1, is EADIYQTPRYLVIGTGKKITLECSQTMGHDKMYWYQQDPGMELHLIHYSYGVNSTEKGDLSSESTVSRIRTEHFPLTLESARPSHTSQYLCASSGSPTSGSYNEQFFGPGTRLTVL.

The V gene is TRBV12-3 or TRBV12-4, the J gene TRBJ1-2; 9 nucleotides agree with TRBD1. V shed 2 bases, J shed 4 bases, and the junction held 14 bases outside the gene matches. This CDR3 comprises 18 residues. In DNA, the CDR3 is TGTGCCAGCAGTTTATCATACGCGGGACAGGGCCCACTCTATGGCTACACCTTC. Translated, it gives CASSLSYAGQGPLYGYTF.

Points on this clonotype: Just one base apart from a much larger clone, this may be a read error. The genes are TRBV28 and TRBJ2-7; D perhaps matches TRBD1 (6 bases). Germline V gene data show CDR1 as MDHEN and CDR2 as SYDVKM. CDR3 length: 16 residues. CDR3 DNA sequence: TGTGCCGGCAGTTATGACAGGACCCTATTCCACTACGAGCAGTACTTC. Its protein is CAGSYDRTLFHYEQYF.

This clonotype was picked up a small number of times. CDR3 sequence reads: CATSGDDNQPQHF. DNA for the CDR3: TGTGCCACCAGTGGCGACGACAATCAGCCCCAGCATTTT. V gene TRBV24-1 combines with J gene TRBJ1-5, with D uncertain. CDR1 is KGHDR and CDR2 is SFDVKD in the germline V gene. Trimming left V 5 bases short and J 3 bases short, with 7 bases between. CDR3 length: 13 amino acids.

The CDR3 here is CASSAGAKQPQHF. The CDR3, as DNA: TGTGCCAGCAGTGCGGGGGCAAAGCAGCCCCAGCATTTT. V and J are TRBV2 and TRBJ1-5, with TRBD1 as a possible D gene (6 bases). The V end was cut by 4 bases, the J end by 7 bases, with 11 bases between. CDR3 length: 13 amino acids. In germline, CDR1 is SNHLY, CDR2 FYNNEI. The entire variable domain, with the rest obtained from reference TRBV2 and TRBJ1-5, is as follows: EPEVTQTPSHQVTQMGQEVILRCVPISNHLYFYWYRQILGQKVEFLVSFYNNEISEKSEIFDDQFSVERPDGSNFTLKIRSTKLEDSAMYFCASSAGAKQPQHFGDGTRLSIL.

The rearrangement joins TRBV20-1 to TRBJ1-5, with D hard to call. V lost 0 bases to trimming and J lost 5 bases, with 8 bases between them. The CDR3 length is 13 residues. From germline, CDR1 is DFQATT and CDR2 SNEGSKA (reference sequence). The CDR3 DNA sequence: TGCAGTGCTAGAGAGGACGGTTATCAGCCCCAGCATTTT. Protein sequence: CSAREDGYQPQHF.